This T cell receptor (beta chain) was recovered during a study of read filtering for tumor transcriptome and immune sequencing. CDR3 length: 13 amino acids. From about 400 ng of RNA, a library with molecular barcoded alpha/delta and beta/gamma adaptors was made. TCRdb called the reads again in MiXCR, with one record for every CDR3 protein. The sample shows about 39,000 distinct CDR3 sequences, 14% of them seen only once. In the case of this clonotype: A read error is likely, as this CDR3 ends without the conserved phenylalanine or tryptophan.

This chain joins TRBV12-3 or TRBV12-4 and TRBJ1-6; 7 bases line up with TRBD1. The TCR sequence derives from a donor at least 40 years old with multiple myeloma. What was sequenced was a population of CD138-negative cells sorted from bone marrow. For the CDR3, the DNA is TGTGCCGGCAGGGGGACAGCCGGGGGGCCCCTCCACCTT. It translates to CAGRGTAGGPLHL.